The T cell receptor beta chain described here comes from a study of cytomegalovirus exposure and HLA in healthy donors. Study background: Around 86 million unique TCRs, all from HLA-typed donors, were included in an early release of the data. Findings of the study overall: Researchers catalogued roughly 150 TCR beta chains as cytomegalovirus-associated. Previous analysis showed most TCR beta V segments were productive about 87% or about 30% of the time. Rare sequences made up most TCRs, while some public TCRs were found in many donors.

This CDR3 is built from 17 residues. CDR1 and CDR2 from the germline V gene are GTSNPN and SVGIG (reference sequence). V was trimmed by 2 bases and J by 1 base, leaving 18 bases between them. In regard to this clone: Its target is not known.

The PCR was carried out with 60 Vbeta primers and 13 Jbeta primers. Generated by immunoSEQ multiplex PCR, the TCRdb table keeps only in-frame clones and is missing some. The table has nearly 200,000 clones, about three quarters seen once; the top ten hold roughly 2%. The sequenced sample consisted of PBMCs. This chain uses TRBV30 with TRBJ1-3; D is unclear. This receptor was taken from a woman in her thirties in good health and CMV-seropositive. This CDR3 reads CAWSLSGSRGSGNTIYF. The CDR3 DNA reads TGTGCCTGGAGTCTGTCCGGGTCTCGGGGTTCTGGAAACACCATATATTTT.